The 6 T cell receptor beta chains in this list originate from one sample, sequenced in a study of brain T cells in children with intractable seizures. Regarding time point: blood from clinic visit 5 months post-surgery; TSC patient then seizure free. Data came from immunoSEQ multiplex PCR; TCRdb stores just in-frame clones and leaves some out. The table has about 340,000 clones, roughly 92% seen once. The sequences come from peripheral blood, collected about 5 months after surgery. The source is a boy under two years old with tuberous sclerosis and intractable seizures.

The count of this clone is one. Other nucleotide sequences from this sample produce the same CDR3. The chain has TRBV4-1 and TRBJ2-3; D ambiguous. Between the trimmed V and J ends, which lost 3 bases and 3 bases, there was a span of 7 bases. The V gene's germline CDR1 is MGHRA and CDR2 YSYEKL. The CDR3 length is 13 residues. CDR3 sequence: CASSQDRTDTQYF. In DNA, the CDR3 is TGCGCCAGCAGCCAGGATCGGACAGATACGCAGTATTTT.

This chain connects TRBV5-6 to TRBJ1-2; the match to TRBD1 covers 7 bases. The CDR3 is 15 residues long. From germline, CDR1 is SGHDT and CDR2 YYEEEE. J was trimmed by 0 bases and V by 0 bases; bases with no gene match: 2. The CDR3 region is CASSLGQGTNYGYTF. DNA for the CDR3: TGTGCCAGCAGCTTGGGACAGGGAACTAACTATGGCTACACCTTC. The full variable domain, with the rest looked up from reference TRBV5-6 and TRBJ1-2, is DAGVTQSPTHLIKTRGQQVTLRCSPKSGHDTVSWYQQALGQGPQFIFQYYEEEERQRGNFPDRFSGHQFPNYSSELNVNALLLGDSALYLCASSLGQGTNYGYTFGSGTRLTVV.

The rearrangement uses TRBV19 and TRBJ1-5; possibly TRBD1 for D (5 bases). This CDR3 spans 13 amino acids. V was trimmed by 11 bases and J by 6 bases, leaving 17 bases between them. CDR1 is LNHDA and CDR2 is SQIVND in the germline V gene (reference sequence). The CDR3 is CAYRGDRGQPQHF. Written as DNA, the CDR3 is TGTGCCTATCGAGGGGACCGGGGTCAGCCCCAGCATTTT.

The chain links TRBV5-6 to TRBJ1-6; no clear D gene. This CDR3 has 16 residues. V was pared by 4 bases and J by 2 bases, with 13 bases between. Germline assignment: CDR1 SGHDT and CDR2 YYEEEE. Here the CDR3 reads CASSNRGPTYNSPLHF. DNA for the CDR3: TGTGCCAGCAGCAACAGAGGCCCCACCTATAATTCACCCCTCCACTTT.

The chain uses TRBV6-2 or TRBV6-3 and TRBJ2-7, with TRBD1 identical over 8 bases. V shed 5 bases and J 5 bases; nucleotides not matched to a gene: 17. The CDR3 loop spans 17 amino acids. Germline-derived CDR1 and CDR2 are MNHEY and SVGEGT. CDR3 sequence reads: CASSPRKTGVFLDEQYF. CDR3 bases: TGTGCCAGCAGTCCCCGAAAGACAGGGGTCTTCCTTGACGAGCAGTACTTC.

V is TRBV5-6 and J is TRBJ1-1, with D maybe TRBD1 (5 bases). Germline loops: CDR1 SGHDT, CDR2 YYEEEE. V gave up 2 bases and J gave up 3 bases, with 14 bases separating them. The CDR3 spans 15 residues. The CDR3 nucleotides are TGTGCCAGCAGCTTTGGGGCCCCCGCAGACACTGAAGCTTTCTTT. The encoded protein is CASSFGAPADTEAFF.